This T cell receptor (beta chain) stems from a study of T cell responses to AZD1222 COVID-19 vaccine. This CDR3 comprises 14 residues. Germline-derived CDR1 and CDR2 are SGHNT and YENEEA. Between the trimmed V and J ends, which lost 1 base and 2 bases, there was a span of 8 bases. Sequenced by immunoSEQ multiplex PCR; TCRdb stores in-frame clones only, minus some. The sample lists more than 95,000 clones, more than 85% occurring once. Material: peripheral blood, obtained 28 days after the second AZD1222 dose. This clonotype was sampled from an adult who received the AZD1222 COVID-19 vaccine. This chain joins TRBV11-3 and TRBJ1-2; tentatively, D is TRBD1 (5 bases). The CDR3 here is CASSLAGPNYGYTF. In DNA, the CDR3 is TGTGCCAGCAGCTTAGCGGGGCCCAACTATGGCTACACCTTC.